These T cell receptor beta chains were read from a single sample in a study of radiation and T cells in renal cell carcinoma. Generated by immunoSEQ multiplex PCR, the TCRdb table keeps only in-frame clones and is missing some. The table lists about 150,000 clones, about 91% of them singletons. The sequencing used blood, collected from a patient whose treatment included radiotherapy and nephrectomy. Every receptor here comes from a woman in her forties or fifties with renal cell carcinoma. CDR3s include the opening cysteine and the closing phenylalanine or tryptophan. The order of the fields is J gene, D gene, V gene, clone size, CDR3 DNA, CDR3 protein. D genes are given only for firm matches. Not all rows give a size; the values are once, few, many and, for expanded clones, a class.

TRBJ2-1 . TRBV6-7 . TGTGCCAGCAGCCAGGACCTTACCCTTCACAATGAGCAGTTCTTC CASSQDLTLHNEQFF
TRBJ1-1 . TRBV9 . TGTGCCAGCAGCGCCCCCGGAGGGGCCACTGAAGCTTTCTTT CASSAPGGATEAFF
TRBJ1-5 . TRBV18 few TGTGCCAGCTCACCGGATCCCCCGGGACTCCGCAATCAGCCCCAGCATTTT CASSPDPPGLRNQPQHF
TRBJ2-6 . TRBV2 few TGTGCCAGCAGCGATAGACGGGCCATCCTGACCTCTGGGGCCAACGTCCTGACTTTC CASSDRRAILTSGANVLTF
TRBJ1-4 . TRBV18 . TGTGCCAGCTCACCCGCGGGGGCAGGAGAAAAACTGTTTTTT CASSPAGAGEKLFF
TRBJ2-2 . TRBV5-6 . TGTGCCAGCAGCTTGGCGGCCGGGGAGCTGTTTTTT CASSLAAGELFF
TRBJ1-2 TRBD1 TRBV7-2 . TGTGCCAGCATTTTACAGGGGTTTGGCTACACCTTC CASILQGFGYTF
TRBJ2-7 . TRBV4-3 once TGCGCCAGCAGCCAAGAGGCACGGCTCTACGAGCAGTACTTC CASSQEARLYEQYF
TRBJ2-1 . TRBV20-1 . TGCAGTGCTCCGGATCACAATGAGCAGTTCTTC CSAPDHNEQFF
TRBJ1-1 . TRBV5-1 . TGCGCCAGCAGCTCCGAATTACAAACCAGAGCTTTCTTT CASSSELQTRAFF
TRBJ1-1 . TRBV7-2 . TGTGCCAGCAGCTTCCAGAGATACACTGAAGCTTTCTTT CASSFQRYTEAFF
TRBJ1-2 . TRBV6-1 . TGTGCCAGCAGTGAAGTTAGGGCAGGCGGCGGCTACACCTTC CASSEVRAGGGYTF
TRBJ2-3 TRBD1 TRBV9 . TGTGCCAGCAGCCTAGACAGGGTCACAACAGATACGCAGTATTTT CASSLDRVTTDTQYF